This TCR beta chain was identified during a study of cytomegalovirus exposure and HLA in healthy donors. V dropped 4 bases and J dropped 0; count of bases not matched to a gene: 6. Germline V gives CDR1 ENHRY, CDR2 SYGVKD. This CDR3 is 17 amino acids long. With 60 Vbeta and 13 Jbeta primers, the PCR was carried out. Sequencing was performed with immunoSEQ multiplex PCR; in TCRdb, only in-frame clones are kept and a portion is missing. The sample consists of around 180,000 clones, around 82% of them appearing once. The TCR comes from a boy between 10 and 17 years old in good health and CMV-seronegative. The chain has TRBV10-3 and TRBJ1-2; 12 bases match TRBD1. The sample comprised PBMCs. CDR3 in DNA: TGTGCCATCAGTGTACGGGACAGGGGGCCCTCTAACTATGGCTACACCTTC. The encoded protein is CAISVRDRGPSNYGYTF.